Below are 18 T cell receptor beta chains sequenced from a single sample in a study of T cell responses to AZD1222 COVID-19 vaccine (dated by TCRdb to the early 2020s). The time point label, as the study defines it: baseline before first vaccination. The library came from the immunoSEQ multiplex PCR assay. The clones in this table, taken by TCRdb from immuneACCESS, are in-frame only. Not every clone is retained; where verified, under half of the shortfall comes from an unresolved V gene, and the cause of the rest is unknown. The sample table contains some 62,000 clones; only one count was recorded for roughly 80% of them. The ten largest make up around 15% of the sample. This specimen consisted of peripheral blood, obtained on day 0 of AZD1222 vaccination. The receptors shown here come from an adult in good health.

V gene TRBV5-1 combines with J gene TRBJ1-1; D is perhaps TRBD1 (5 bases). The V end lost 0 bases, the J end lost 5 bases, and 14 bases lay between the germline ends. This CDR3 has 15 amino acids. Germline V CDR1 and CDR2: SGHRS, YFSETQ. Here the CDR3 reads CASSLGVWGGTEAFF. CDR3 bases: TGCGCCAGCAGCTTGGGGGTTTGGGGCGGGACTGAAGCTTTCTTT.

This clone came up a few times. The chain links TRBV4-3 to TRBJ1-1; D unclear. CDR1 and CDR2 from the germline V gene are LGHNA and YSLEER. Trimming removed 4 bases from V and 4 bases from J, with 10 bases in between. This CDR3 region has 13 residues. As DNA, the CDR3 is TGCGCCAGCAGCCCCACAGTGGGCACTGAAGCTTTCTTT. It encodes CASSPTVGTEAFF.

The chain is built from TRBV19 and TRBJ1-1; 11 bases are a match to TRBD1. This CDR3 is built from 17 residues. Germline trimming cut 4 bases from V and 1 base from J; bases unmatched to any gene: 8. The germline CDR1 and CDR2 sequences are LNHDA and SQIVND (reference sequence). This CDR3 reads CASSRRGQGAKNTEAFF. Here the CDR3 DNA reads TGTGCCAGTAGTAGAAGAGGACAGGGGGCAAAGAACACTGAAGCTTTCTTT.

Only a few counts were recorded for this clone. This chain uses TRBV19 with TRBJ1-6; a weak D match, TRBD1 (5 bases). Germline lookup yields CDR1 LNHDA and CDR2 SQIVND (reference sequence). The CDR3 covers 17 residues. Trimming removed 7 bases at V and 2 bases at J, with 18 bases between. Here the CDR3 reads CASTPGSSSAYNSPLHF. The CDR3 DNA reads as TGTGCCAGTACCCCAGGGTCTTCCTCGGCCTATAATTCACCCCTCCACTTT.

The chain has TRBV11-2 and TRBJ1-4; no reliable D call. V lost 5 bases and J 8 bases, leaving 15 bases between the germline ends. CDR3 size: 14 residues. Germline V gene data show CDR1 as SGHAT and CDR2 as FQNNGV. The CDR3 here is CASSPDASWEKLFF. The CDR3 DNA reads TGTGCCAGCAGCCCGGACGCATCATGGGAAAAACTGTTTTTT.

J is TRBJ2-7 and V is TRBV7-9; 9 positions match TRBD1. Trimming took 5 bases from V and 5 from J; bases not matched to a gene: 7. Germline assignment: CDR1 SEHNR and CDR2 FQNEAQ (reference sequence). The CDR3 contains 14 residues. In nucleotides, the CDR3 is TGTGCCAGCAGCCAGGACAGGGGATGGGACGAGCAGTACTTC. This encodes CASSQDRGWDEQYF.

The chain is built from TRBV10-1 and TRBJ2-2; D is undetermined. The V end lost 3 bases, the J end lost 6 bases, and 8 bases lay between the germline ends. This CDR3 has 13 amino acids. Per germline, CDR1 WNHNN and CDR2 SYGVQD (reference sequence). CDR3 nucleotides: TGCGCCAGCAGTGATCAAAACGCCGGGGAGCTGTTTTTT. This codes for CASSDQNAGELFF.

The sample holds a few counts of this clone. V and J are TRBV2 and TRBJ2-2; perhaps TRBD1 as D (6 bases). With 1 base removed from V and 4 bases from J, the gap between germline ends came to 13 bases. Germline CDR1 reads SNHLY; CDR2 reads FYNNEI. CDR3 size: 16 residues. CDR3 sequence reads: CASSEENRASTGELFF. CDR3 DNA: TGTGCCAGCAGTGAAGAAAACAGGGCATCCACCGGGGAGCTGTTTTTT.

V and J are TRBV9 and TRBJ1-5; D possibly corresponds to TRBD1 (5 bases). The CDR3 spans 16 residues. Germline-derived CDR1 and CDR2 are SGDLS and YYNGEE. The V end was cut by 4 bases, the J end by 6 bases, with 20 bases between. The CDR3 DNA sequence: TGTGCCAGCAGCCCCTCCGGGACCCCCTCGGGTCAGCCCCAGCATTTT. It translates to CASSPSGTPSGQPQHF.

The genes are TRBV10-3 and TRBJ1-5; D is undetermined. The CDR3 covers 14 residues. Germline V gene lookup returns CDR1 ENHRY and CDR2 SYGVKD. V lost 2 bases to trimming and J lost 0 bases, with 5 bases between them. The CDR3 here is CAISEIYSNQPQHF. As DNA, the CDR3 is TGTGCCATCAGTGAGATCTATAGCAATCAGCCCCAGCATTTT.

This chain joins TRBV4-3 and TRBJ1-1, with no clear D. Germline V CDR1 and CDR2: LGHNA, YSLEER. V lost 4 bases and J lost 1, with 7 bases in between. This CDR3 has 13 residues. CDR3 loop: CASSRIGNTEAFF. CDR3 nucleotide sequence: TGCGCCAGCAGCCGCATAGGGAACACTGAAGCTTTCTTT.

This clone was observed a single time. Here the CDR3 reads CASSQVSTGEQFF. The CDR3, as DNA: TGTGCCAGCAGCCAAGTTTCGACTGGAGAGCAGTTCTTC. The rearrangement links TRBV14 to TRBJ2-1; D remains unclear. Germline V lookup: CDR1 SGHDN, CDR2 FVKESK. The CDR3 spans 13 residues. V was shortened by 1 base and J by 10 bases, with 11 bases between the two germline ends. Full variable domain (outside the CDR3, taken from reference TRBV14 and TRBJ2-1): EAGVTQFPSHSVIEKGQTVTLRCDPISGHDNLYWYRRVMGKEIKFLLHFVKESKQDESGMPNNRFLAERTGGTYSTLKVQPAELEDSGVYFCASSQVSTGEQFFGPGTRLTVL.

This clone showed up just a few times. The V and J genes are TRBV19 and TRBJ2-3; D not resolved. V shed 3 bases and J shed 3 bases, with 10 bases lying between them. Germline loops: CDR1 LNHDA, CDR2 SQIVND (reference sequence). This CDR3 contains 14 residues. CDR3 residues: CASSIVSGTDTQYF. As DNA, the CDR3 is TGTGCCAGTAGTATTGTCTCTGGAACAGATACGCAGTATTTT.

This clone has more than one count but fewer than ten. V is TRBV13 and J is TRBJ2-3; the D gene is possibly TRBD2 (7 bases). V was trimmed by 5 bases and J by 7 bases, leaving 19 bases between them. The CDR3 sequence is 15 residues long. Germline assignment: CDR1 PRHDT and CDR2 FYEKMQ (reference sequence). The CDR3 spells CASSPGRGGIYTQYF. Written as DNA, the CDR3 is TGTGCCAGCAGCCCTGGGAGGGGGGGAATCTATACGCAGTATTTT. The full variable domain, rest sourced from reference TRBV13 and TRBJ2-3, is AAGVIQSPRHLIKEKRETATLKCYPIPRHDTVYWYQQGPGQDPQFLISFYEKMQSDKGSIPDRFSAQQFSDYHSELNMSSLELGDSALYFCASSPGRGGIYTQYFGPGTRLTVL.

J is TRBJ2-1 and V is TRBV19; 7 bases agree with TRBD2. The CDR3 contains 15 residues. Germline trimming cut 5 bases from V and 0 bases from J; bases unmatched to any gene: 4. Germline V gene data show CDR1 as LNHDA and CDR2 as SQIVND (reference sequence). CDR3 in DNA: TGTGCCAGTAGTGCGCGGGGGAGCTCCTACAATGAGCAGTTCTTC. Protein sequence: CASSARGSSYNEQFF.

This rearrangement joins TRBV4-3 to TRBJ2-3; tentative D call: TRBD2 (5 bases). Trimming removed 3 bases from V and 0 bases from J, with 10 bases in between. In germline, CDR1 is LGHNA, CDR2 YSLEER. The CDR3 spans 15 residues. The CDR3 region has the DNA TGCGCCAGCAGCCAGGTACGGACTAGCACAGATACGCAGTATTTT. Translation: CASSQVRTSTDTQYF.

This rearrangement joins TRBV30 to TRBJ1-6; tentatively, D is TRBD1 (6 bases). In germline, CDR1 is GTSNPN, CDR2 SVGIG (reference sequence). This CDR3 region has 13 residues. V gave up 1 base and J gave up 6 bases, with 7 bases separating them. The CDR3 DNA sequence: TGTGCCTGGAGTGAAGGGGGTAATTCACCCCTCCACTTT. Amino acids: CAWSEGGNSPLHF.

This rearrangement joins TRBV5-4 to TRBJ2-6; 11 bases agree with TRBD1. Germline CDR1 is SGHNT and CDR2 is YYREEE (reference sequence). This CDR3 region has 17 residues. J gave up 3 bases and V 3 bases, and 5 bases lay outside the gene matches. The CDR3 spells CASSSGQGAFGANVLTF. The CDR3 DNA follows: TGTGCCAGCAGCTCCGGACAGGGGGCGTTTGGGGCCAACGTCCTGACTTTC.